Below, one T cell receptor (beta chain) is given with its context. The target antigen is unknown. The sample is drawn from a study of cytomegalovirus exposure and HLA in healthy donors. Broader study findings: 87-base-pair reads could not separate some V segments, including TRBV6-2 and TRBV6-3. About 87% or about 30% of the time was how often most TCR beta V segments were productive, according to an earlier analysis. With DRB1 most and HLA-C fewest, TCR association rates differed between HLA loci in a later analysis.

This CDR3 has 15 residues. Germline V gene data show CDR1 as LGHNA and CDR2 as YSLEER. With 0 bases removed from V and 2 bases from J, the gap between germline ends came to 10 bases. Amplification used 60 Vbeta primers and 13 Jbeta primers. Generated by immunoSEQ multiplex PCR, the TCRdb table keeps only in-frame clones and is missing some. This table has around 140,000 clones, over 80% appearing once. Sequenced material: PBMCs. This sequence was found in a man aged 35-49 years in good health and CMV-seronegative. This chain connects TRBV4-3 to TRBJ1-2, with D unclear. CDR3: CASSQEGLPNYGYTF. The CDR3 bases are TGCGCCAGCAGCCAAGAGGGCCTACCCAACTATGGCTACACCTTC.